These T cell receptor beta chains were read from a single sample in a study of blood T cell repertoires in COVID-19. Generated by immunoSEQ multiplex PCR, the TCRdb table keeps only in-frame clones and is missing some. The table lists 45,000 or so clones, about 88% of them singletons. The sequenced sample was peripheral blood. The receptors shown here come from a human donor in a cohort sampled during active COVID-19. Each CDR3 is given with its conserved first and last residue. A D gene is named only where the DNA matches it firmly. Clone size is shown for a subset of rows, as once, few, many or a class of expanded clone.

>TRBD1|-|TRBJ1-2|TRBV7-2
CASSRPGQGLGGYTF
TGTGCCAGCAGCCGTCCGGGACAGGGGTTGGGTGGCTACACCTTC
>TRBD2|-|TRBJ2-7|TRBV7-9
CASSLAGGREQYF
TGTGCCAGCAGCTTAGCGGGGGGGAGAGAGCAGTACTTC
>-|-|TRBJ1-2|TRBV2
CASSELGANYGYTF
TGTGCCAGCAGTGAGTTAGGGGCTAACTATGGCTACACCTTC
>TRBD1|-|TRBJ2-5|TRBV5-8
CASTLWDRGGETQYF
TGTGCCAGCACCCTATGGGACAGGGGTGGGGAGACCCAGTACTTC
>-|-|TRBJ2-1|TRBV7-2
CASSLAGRNYNEQFF
TGTGCCAGCAGCTTAGCCGGCAGGAACTACAATGAGCAGTTCTTC
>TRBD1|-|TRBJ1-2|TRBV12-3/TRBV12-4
CASSQTGARGYTF
TGTGCCAGCAGCCAAACAGGGGCCCGAGGCTACACCTTC
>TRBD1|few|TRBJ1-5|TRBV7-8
CASSLHGRGHEEPQHF
TGTGCCAGCAGCCTTCACGGCAGGGGGCATGAGGAGCCCCAGCATTTT
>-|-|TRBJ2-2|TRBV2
CASSKGLDTGELFF
TGTGCCAGCAGTAAGGGGCTCGACACCGGGGAGCTGTTTTTT
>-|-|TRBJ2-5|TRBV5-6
CASSFRGAKETQYF
TGTGCCAGCAGCTTTCGGGGGGCCAAAGAGACCCAGTACTTC
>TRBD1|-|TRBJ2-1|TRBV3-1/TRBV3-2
CASSQAPEFRDREINEQFF
TGTGCCAGCAGCCAAGCCCCAGAATTCCGGGACAGGGAGATTAATGAGCAGTTCTTC